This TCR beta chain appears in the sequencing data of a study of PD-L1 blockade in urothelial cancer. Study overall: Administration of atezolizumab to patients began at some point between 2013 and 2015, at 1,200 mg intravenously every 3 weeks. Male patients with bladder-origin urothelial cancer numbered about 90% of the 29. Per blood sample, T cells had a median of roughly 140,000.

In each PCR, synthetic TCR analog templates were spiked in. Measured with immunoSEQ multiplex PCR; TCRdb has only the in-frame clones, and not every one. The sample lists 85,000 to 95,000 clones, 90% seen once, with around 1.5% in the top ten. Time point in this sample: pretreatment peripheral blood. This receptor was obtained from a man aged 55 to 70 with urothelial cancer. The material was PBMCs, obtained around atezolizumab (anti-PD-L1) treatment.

In nucleotides, the CDR3 is TGTGCCAGCAGTTTAACAGGGGGCGCCGCTGAAGCTTTCTTT. Protein: CASSLTGGAAEAFF. The chain recombines TRBV28 with TRBJ1-1, with 9 bases lining up with TRBD1. CDR1 is MDHEN and CDR2 is SYDVKM in the germline V gene. The CDR3 totals 14 residues. V lost 2 bases, J lost 6 bases, and 4 bases stayed unmatched.